A single sample is the source of the 20 T cell receptor beta chains below, sequenced in a study of blood T cell repertoires in COVID-19. Method: immunoSEQ multiplex PCR; TCRdb's copy keeps in-frame clones and lacks some. The sample has 200,000 to 300,000 clones; about 79% are singletons. The sample taken for sequencing was peripheral blood. These receptors all stem from a man in his forties or fifties who had recovered from COVID-19.

This chain uses TRBV6-1 with TRBJ2-3; TRBD1 matches at 8 bases. The CDR3 contains 14 residues. Germline trimming cut 6 bases from V and 2 bases from J; bases unmatched to any gene: 4. Looked up from germline, CDR1 is MNHNS and CDR2 is SASEGT. CDR3 DNA sequence: TGTGCCAGCAGAGGACAGGGCTCCACAGATACGCAGTATTTT. This encodes CASRGQGSTDTQYF.

The chain employs TRBV18 and TRBJ1-1; D is ambiguous. V dropped 1 base and J dropped 7 bases, with 13 bases sitting between them. The germline V gene has CDR1 KGHSH and CDR2 LQKENI. CDR3 size: 14 residues. The CDR3 DNA sequence: TGTGCCAGCTCACCACGGGCAGTAAGAGATGAAGCTTTCTTT. It translates to CASSPRAVRDEAFF. Full variable domain (rest looked up from reference TRBV18 and TRBJ1-1): NAGVMQNPRHLVRRRGQEARLRCSPMKGHSHVYWYRQLPEEGLKFMVYLQKENIIDESGMPKERFSAEFPKEGPSILRIQQVVRGDSAAYFCASSPRAVRDEAFFGQGTRLTVV.

The genes are TRBV2 and TRBJ2-1, with 7 bases aligning to TRBD2. The germline V gene has CDR1 SNHLY and CDR2 FYNNEI. CDR3 length equals 13 residues. With 8 bases clipped from V and 4 bases from J, the junction kept 5 bases outside the gene matches. This chain's CDR3 is CASWGGLYNEQFF. The CDR3 DNA reads TGTGCCAGCTGGGGGGGTCTTTACAATGAGCAGTTCTTC.

The chain employs TRBV2 and TRBJ2-7; TRBD2 might be the D (5 bases). The CDR3 has 15 amino acids. The germline V and J ends were trimmed by 2 bases and 3 bases, with 14 bases remaining between them. Germline V CDR1 and CDR2: SNHLY, FYNNEI. The CDR3 loop reads CASSEKARTLYEQYF. The CDR3 region has the DNA TGTGCCAGCAGTGAAAAGGCGAGGACTCTCTACGAGCAGTACTTC.

This clone was seen only a few times. The rearrangement uses TRBV9 and TRBJ2-2; 12 bases align to TRBD2. V shed 4 bases, J shed 4 bases, and the junction held 2 bases outside the gene matches. Germline V CDR1 and CDR2: SGDLS, YYNGEE. The length of the CDR3 is 15 residues. DNA of the CDR3: TGTGCCAGCAGCACGGGACTAGCGGGCACCGGGGAGCTGTTTTTT. Protein product: CASSTGLAGTGELFF.

V usage is TRBV19 and J usage is TRBJ1-1, with a weak D call TRBD1 (6 bases). From germline, CDR1 is LNHDA and CDR2 SQIVND (reference sequence). This CDR3 comprises 13 residues. V lost 3 bases and J lost 4, with 9 bases in between. The CDR3 region is CASSIRGSTEAFF. DNA of the CDR3: TGTGCCAGTAGTATTAGGGGGTCCACTGAAGCTTTCTTT.

The CDR3 DNA sequence: TGTGCCAGCAGCTTTGTTACAGGGGATAGGAAGACCCAGTACTTC. Residues: CASSFVTGDRKTQYF. The chain uses TRBV7-9 and TRBJ2-5; TRBD1 matches 7 bases. CDR3 length: 15 amino acids. The germline V gene has CDR1 SEHNR and CDR2 FQNEAQ (reference sequence). J gave up 6 bases and V 3 bases, and 10 bases lay outside the gene matches.

This chain uses TRBV5-4 with TRBJ2-1, with a tentative D call TRBD1 (6 bases). The V gene's germline CDR1 is SGHNT and CDR2 YYREEE (reference sequence). This CDR3 has 16 amino acids. Trimming left V 0 bases short and J 0 bases short, with 10 bases between. For the CDR3, the DNA is TGTGCCAGCAGCTTGGACAGGGCGAGCTCCTACAATGAGCAGTTCTTC. It yields the protein CASSLDRASSYNEQFF.

To note about this clone: Other nucleotide sequences in the sample specify the same CDR3. The rearrangement joins TRBV5-4 to TRBJ1-1; TRBD1 matches at 7 bases. The CDR3 is made up of 16 amino acids. Trimming cost V 4 bases and J 0 bases; bases outside gene matches: 9. Germline values: CDR1 SGHNT, CDR2 YYREEE (reference sequence). CDR3 DNA: TGTGCCAGCAGCCCAACAGGGGTGAGCATGAACACTGAAGCTTTCTTT. It encodes CASSPTGVSMNTEAFF.

The chain carries TRBV10-1 and TRBJ1-1, with D tentatively TRBD1 (5 bases). Trimming left V 7 bases short and J 4 bases short, with 10 bases between. The germline V gene has CDR1 WNHNN and CDR2 SYGVQD (reference sequence). This CDR3 is built from 12 residues. CDR3 bases: TGCGCCAGCAACAACGGGGGCACTGAAGCTTTCTTT. Protein: CASNNGGTEAFF.

This chain joins TRBV27 and TRBJ2-1; D is perhaps TRBD2 (6 bases). The CDR3 loop spans 15 amino acids. V was clipped by 3 bases and J by 4 bases, with 13 bases between them. CDR1 MNHEY and CDR2 SMNVEV come from the germline V gene (reference sequence). The CDR3 is CASSFNAGSYNEQFF. As DNA, the CDR3 is TGTGCCAGCAGTTTCAACGCGGGGTCATACAATGAGCAGTTCTTC.

This chain joins TRBV18 and TRBJ2-1; D may be TRBD2 (6 bases). V was shortened by 4 bases and J by 9 bases, with 19 bases between the two germline ends. The CDR3 has 15 amino acids. Per the germline V gene, CDR1 is KGHSH and CDR2 is LQKENI. The CDR3 is CASSLSAYPAGEQFF. The CDR3 DNA follows: TGTGCCAGCTCACTATCGGCTTACCCAGCGGGTGAGCAGTTCTTC.

V gene TRBV3-1 (or the pseudogene TRBV3-2) combines with J gene TRBJ2-3; possibly TRBD2 for D (6 bases). Germline V gives CDR1 LGHDT, CDR2 YNNKEL (reference sequence). Trimming left V 0 bases short and J 6 bases short, with 19 bases between. CDR3 length: 17 amino acids. This CDR3 reads CASSQDGASAEGDTQYF. In nucleotides, the CDR3 is TGTGCCAGCAGCCAAGATGGGGCTAGCGCCGAAGGGGATACGCAGTATTTT.

This chain joins TRBV7-9 and TRBJ2-2; 7 bases line up with TRBD2. Germline CDR1 SEHNR, CDR2 FQNEAQ (reference sequence). The V segment lost 4 bases and the J segment 5 bases; nucleotides outside the gene matches: 1. CDR3 length equals 13 residues. The chain's CDR3 is CASSWGGTGELFF. CDR3 in DNA: TGTGCCAGCAGCTGGGGGGGAACCGGGGAGCTGTTTTTT. Full variable domain (rest looked up from reference TRBV7-9 and TRBJ2-2): DTGVSQNPRHKITKRGQNVTFRCDPISEHNRLYWYRQTLGQGPEFLTYFQNEAQLEKSRLLSDRFSAERPKGSFSTLEIQRTEQGDSAMYLCASSWGGTGELFFGEGSRLTVL.

The genes are TRBV5-5 and TRBJ1-5, with TRBD1 matching 7 bases. The CDR3 loop spans 14 amino acids. CDR1 is SGHKS and CDR2 is YYEKEE in the germline V gene (reference sequence). Trimming at V came to 8 bases and at J to 1 base, leaving 6 bases not matched to a gene. The CDR3 nucleotides are TGTGCCAGGGCACCCAGGGGGAGCAATCAGCCCCAGCATTTT. This gives the protein CARAPRGSNQPQHF. Together with reference TRBV5-5 and TRBJ1-5, the CDR3 gives the full variable domain: DAGVTQSPTHLIKTRGQQVTLRCSPISGHKSVSWYQQVLGQGPQFIFQYYEKEERGRGNFPDRFSARQFPNYSSELNVNALLLGDSALYLCARAPRGSNQPQHFGDGTRLSIL.

For this clone: The junction differs from germline at one of its ends, possibly a read error. This chain links TRBV5-1 with TRBJ2-3; 7 nucleotides align to TRBD1. The CDR3 is 13 residues long. The germline gives CDR1 SGHRS, CDR2 YFSETQ. The CDR3 spells CASSRDSTDTQYF. The DNA of the CDR3 is TGCGCCAGCAGCCGGGACAGCACGGATACGCAGTATTTT. The full variable domain, rest sourced from reference TRBV5-1 and TRBJ2-3, is KAGVTQTPRYLIKTRGQQVTLSCSPISGHRSVSWYQQTPGQGLQFLFEYFSETQRNKGNFPGRFSGRQFSNSRSEMNVSTLELGDSALYLCASSRDSTDTQYFGPGTRLTVL.

This chain joins TRBV7-9 and TRBJ2-7; 7 bases are a match to TRBD1. The germline gives CDR1 SEHNR, CDR2 FQNEAQ (reference sequence). V gave up 7 bases and J gave up 0 bases; unmatched junction bases: 12. CDR3 length equals 16 residues. The CDR3 is CASTKLSGQSSYEQYF. CDR3 nucleotides: TGTGCCAGCACTAAGCTTTCGGGACAGTCCTCCTACGAGCAGTACTTC.

This chain joins TRBV29-1 and TRBJ2-7; possible D gene TRBD1, 6 bases. Germline CDR1 reads SQVTM; CDR2 reads ANQGSEA. The CDR3 consists of 13 residues. V dropped 7 bases and J dropped 6 bases, with 19 bases sitting between them. CDR3 DNA sequence: TGCAGCGCCCAGCAGGGGTTCGCCGGCGAGCAGTACTTC. Its translation is CSAQQGFAGEQYF.

This clone was detected a few times. This chain uses TRBV5-1 with TRBJ2-3; 14 bases fit TRBD2. The CDR3 runs 18 residues. The V gene's germline CDR1 is SGHRS and CDR2 YFSETQ. The junction had 9 bases not matched to a gene; V was cut back by 3 bases and J by 3 bases. The CDR3 sequence: CASSSTGTSGRLTDTQYF. CDR3 bases: TGCGCCAGCAGCTCTACCGGGACTAGCGGGAGACTTACAGATACGCAGTATTTT.

The chain uses TRBV4-1 and TRBJ1-1; a possible D gene is TRBD1 (5 bases). The germline V gene encodes CDR1 MGHRA and CDR2 YSYEKL. V was trimmed by 4 bases and J by 0 bases, leaving 9 bases between them. The CDR3 has 14 amino acids. This CDR3 is CASSLMTVNTEAFF. CDR3 sequence (DNA): TGCGCCAGCAGCCTTATGACAGTGAACACTGAAGCTTTCTTT.